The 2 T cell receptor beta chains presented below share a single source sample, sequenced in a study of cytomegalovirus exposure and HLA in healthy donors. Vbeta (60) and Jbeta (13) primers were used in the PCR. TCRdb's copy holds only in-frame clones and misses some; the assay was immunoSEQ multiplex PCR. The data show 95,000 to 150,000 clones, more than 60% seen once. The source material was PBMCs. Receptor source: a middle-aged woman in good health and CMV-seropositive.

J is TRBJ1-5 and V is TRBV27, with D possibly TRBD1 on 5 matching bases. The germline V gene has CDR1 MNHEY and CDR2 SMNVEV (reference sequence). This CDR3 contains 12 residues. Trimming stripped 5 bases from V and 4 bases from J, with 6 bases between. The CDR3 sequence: CASSTGNQPQHF. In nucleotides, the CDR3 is TGTGCCAGCAGTACAGGTAATCAGCCCCAGCATTTT.

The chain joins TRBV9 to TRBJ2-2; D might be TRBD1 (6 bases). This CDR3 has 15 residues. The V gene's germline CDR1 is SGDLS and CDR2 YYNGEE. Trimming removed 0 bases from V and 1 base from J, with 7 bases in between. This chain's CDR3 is CASSVAQGNTGELFF. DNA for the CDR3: TGTGCCAGCAGCGTAGCACAGGGGAACACCGGGGAGCTGTTTTTT.